Below are 5 T cell receptor beta chains sequenced from a single sample in a study of human CD8 memory T cell subsets (dated by TCRdb to 2018 to 2020). A Human TCR Profiling Kit was used to prepare UMI-labeled 5' RACE TCRbeta libraries. After reprocessing by TCRdb, each CDR3 protein sequence is one entry, and no DNA is given. This sample's table contains 7,000 to 9,500 distinct CDR3 sequences. Clones ranked in the top ten supply around a quarter of the sample. Specimen: CD8+ T cells from PBMCs. The receptor set was obtained from a human donor in good health.

The chain combines TRBV7-9 with TRBJ2-1; the TRBD1 assignment by TCRdb is unverifiable without DNA. The germline V gene has CDR1 SEHNR and CDR2 FQNEAQ (reference sequence). The CDR3 contains 12 residues. The CDR3 loop reads CASSHGTEEQFF.

V and J are TRBV12-3 or TRBV12-4 and TRBJ2-7; as DNA is missing, the TRBD1 call by TCRdb cannot be tested. The CDR3 is 11 amino acids. The CDR3 protein is CASRDTYEQYF.

This chain links TRBV7-2 with TRBJ2-3; the TRBD1 assignment by TCRdb is unverifiable without DNA. The CDR3 extends over 16 amino acids. Germline values: CDR1 SGHTA, CDR2 FQGNSA. The CDR3 region is CASSSSPDRVTDTQYF.

CDR3 loop: CASSPRTATNEKLFF. This sequence joins TRBV28 and TRBJ1-4; TCRdb reports TRBD1, a call that lacks DNA to check it against. CDR1 MDHEN and CDR2 SYDVKM come from the germline V gene. CDR3 size: 15 residues. The full variable domain, completed using reference TRBV28 and TRBJ1-4, is DVKVTQSSRYLVKRTGEKVFLECVQDMDHENMFWYRQDPGLGLRLIYFSYDVKMKEKGDIPEGYSVSREKKERFSLILESASTNQTSMYLCASSPRTATNEKLFFGSGTQLSVL.

Its frequency marks this clonotype as medium-sized. This sequence joins TRBV20-1 and TRBJ2-1. The CDR3 is made up of 15 amino acids. From germline, CDR1 is DFQATT and CDR2 SNEGSKA (reference sequence). The CDR3 here is CSARDRGHSYNEQFF.